The 20 T cell receptor beta chains listed next were all sequenced from one sample in a study of blood T cell repertoires in COVID-19. Method: immunoSEQ multiplex PCR; TCRdb's copy keeps in-frame clones and lacks some. The data contain 50,000 to 70,000 clones, roughly nine tenths of them singletons. Input material: peripheral blood. These receptors were collected from a woman aged 70-85 years with active COVID-19.

In its sample, this clone was seen a few times. The chain links TRBV27 to TRBJ1-5, with TRBD1 matching 7 bases. The germline gives CDR1 MNHEY, CDR2 SMNVEV (reference sequence). The CDR3 sequence is 12 residues long. The J segment lost 11 bases and the V segment lost 5 bases, leaving 6 bases of the junction unmatched. Here the CDR3 reads CASSPDRLAQHF. DNA for the CDR3: TGTGCCAGCAGTCCGGACAGGCTGGCCCAGCATTTT.

V is TRBV19 and J is TRBJ2-1, with TRBD1 matching over 7 bases. V was pared by 4 bases and J by 7 bases, with 7 bases of the junction left unmatched. The CDR3 is 14 residues long. CDR1 LNHDA and CDR2 SQIVND come from the germline V gene (reference sequence). CDR3 region: CASSTPEGANEQFF. Here the CDR3 DNA reads TGTGCCAGTAGTACCCCCGAGGGGGCAAATGAGCAGTTCTTC.

This clone was seen more than once but under ten times. The genes are TRBV2 and TRBJ2-5, with TRBD1 as a possible D gene (6 bases). This CDR3 is built from 15 residues. V shed 6 bases and J shed 5 bases, with 19 bases lying between them. CDR1 is SNHLY and CDR2 is FYNNEI in the germline V gene. The chain's CDR3 is CASRASGTSWETQYF. For the CDR3, the DNA is TGTGCCAGCAGGGCTTCCGGGACATCGTGGGAGACCCAGTACTTC.

This chain joins TRBV9 and TRBJ2-7, with 7 positions matching TRBD2. The CDR3 is made up of 15 amino acids. V shed 0 bases, J shed 4 bases, and the junction held 7 bases outside the gene matches. Per germline, CDR1 SGDLS and CDR2 YYNGEE. The CDR3 protein is CASSVGGGTEYEQYF. The CDR3 DNA reads TGTGCCAGCAGCGTAGGGGGGGGGACGGAGTACGAGCAGTACTTC.

In DNA, the CDR3 is TGTGCCAGCAGCTCCCGGACAGCTTTCTTCTCAACTAATGAAAAACTGTTTTTT. This encodes CASSSRTAFFSTNEKLFF. The chain combines TRBV5-8 with TRBJ1-4; the D gene is possibly TRBD1 (6 bases). V was pared by 3 bases and J by 0 bases, with 18 bases between. The germline V gene has CDR1 SGHTS and CDR2 YDEGEE. CDR3 size: 18 residues.

In this sample, this clone turned up a few times. The V call is TRBV28, the J call TRBJ1-3; TRBD1 aligns across 10 bases. Trimming removed 10 bases from V and 2 bases from J; junction bases left unmatched: 5. This CDR3 contains 14 residues. Per germline, CDR1 MDHEN and CDR2 SYDVKM. DNA of the CDR3: TGTGCCATCTCCGGACAGGGGGCTGGAAACACCATATATTTT. It yields the protein CAISGQGAGNTIYF.

V and J are TRBV18 and TRBJ2-3; 10 bases are shared with TRBD1. With 0 bases clipped from V and 4 bases from J, the junction kept 4 bases outside the gene matches. This CDR3 comprises 16 residues. From germline, CDR1 is KGHSH and CDR2 LQKENI. The CDR3 sequence: CASSPPGTGDPDTQYF. In DNA form, the CDR3 reads TGTGCCAGCTCACCACCCGGGACAGGGGACCCAGATACGCAGTATTTT.

V usage is TRBV18 and J usage is TRBJ1-3; D is possibly TRBD1 (5 bases). The CDR3 runs 15 residues. The germline gives CDR1 KGHSH, CDR2 LQKENI. Trimming cost V 3 bases and J 4 bases, with 13 bases left between them. CDR3 nucleotide sequence: TGTGCCAGCTCACCTTCCGGGGGGATCGGAAACACCATATATTTT. It yields the protein CASSPSGGIGNTIYF.

This chain connects TRBV27 to TRBJ2-6, with 9 nucleotides matching TRBD2. The CDR3 has 19 amino acids. The V gene end was trimmed by 6 bases and the J gene end by 4 bases; junction bases not matched to a gene: 16. From germline, CDR1 is MNHEY and CDR2 SMNVEV (reference sequence). CDR3 coding DNA: TGTGCCAGCAGCCTCATCCGGTCTAGCGGGACTCCCGGGGCCAACGTCCTGACTTTC. Its translation is CASSLIRSSGTPGANVLTF.

A single count supports this clone. The chain uses TRBV7-9 and TRBJ2-1, with 9 nucleotides matching TRBD2. Germline V gene lookup returns CDR1 SEHNR and CDR2 FQNEAQ (reference sequence). The V segment lost 5 bases and the J segment 0 bases; nucleotides outside the gene matches: 14. The CDR3 is 19 residues long. In DNA, the CDR3 is TGTGCCAGCAGCCCTAGGGTAGCGGGAGCGGGAATCTCCTACAATGAGCAGTTCTTC. As protein: CASSPRVAGAGISYNEQFF. The full variable domain, rest sourced from reference TRBV7-9 and TRBJ2-1, is DTGVSQNPRHKITKRGQNVTFRCDPISEHNRLYWYRQTLGQGPEFLTYFQNEAQLEKSRLLSDRFSAERPKGSFSTLEIQRTEQGDSAMYLCASSPRVAGAGISYNEQFFGPGTRLTVL.

The chain combines TRBV7-9 with TRBJ2-5, with TRBD1 matching 7 bases. CDR1 is SEHNR, CDR2 FQNEAQ, per germline (reference sequence). This CDR3 region has 15 residues. V shed 5 bases and J 3 bases; nucleotides not matched to a gene: 9. The CDR3 nucleotides are TGTGCCAGCAGCAGCGACAGGGCATTCGAAGAGACCCAGTACTTC. Translating it yields CASSSDRAFEETQYF.

A few counts support this clone. This chain links TRBV29-1 with TRBJ1-5; 8 bases align to TRBD1. V lost 6 bases, J lost 6 bases, and 10 bases stayed unmatched. Germline assignment: CDR1 SQVTM and CDR2 ANQGSEA. This CDR3 has 14 amino acids. The CDR3, as DNA: TGCAGCGTCACAGACAGGGGAAGGGGTCAGCCCCAGCATTTT. Translating gives CSVTDRGRGQPQHF.

The CDR3 DNA is TGTGCCAGCAGCTTCCAGGCCTACGAGCAGTACTTC. Its translation: CASSFQAYEQYF. The chain is built from TRBV7-9 and TRBJ2-7; D is undetermined. From germline, CDR1 is SEHNR and CDR2 FQNEAQ (reference sequence). V was shortened by 3 bases and J by 2 bases, with 5 bases between the two germline ends. This CDR3 region has 12 residues.

The V call is TRBV3-1 (or the pseudogene TRBV3-2), the J call TRBJ2-7, with TRBD2 matching over 10 bases. Germline V gene sequence: CDR1 LGHDT, CDR2 YNNKEL (reference sequence). The CDR3 covers 15 residues. J lost 5 bases, V lost 4 bases, and 8 bases had no gene match. CDR3 in amino acids: CASSLLGLAINEQYF. For the CDR3, the DNA is TGTGCCAGCAGCCTACTGGGACTAGCGATAAACGAGCAGTACTTC.

This sequence joins TRBV5-5 and TRBJ1-5; the D is unclear. This CDR3 contains 16 residues. CDR1 and CDR2 from the germline V gene are SGHKS and YYEKEE (reference sequence). The V end lost 4 bases, the J end lost 0 bases, and 14 bases lay between the germline ends. In DNA, the CDR3 is TGTGCCAGCAGCCGTACCACAAGTTATAGCAATCAGCCCCAGCATTTT. Its translation: CASSRTTSYSNQPQHF.

The gene calls are TRBV3-1 (or the pseudogene TRBV3-2) and TRBJ2-5, with D perhaps TRBD1 (6 bases). V lost 5 bases, J lost 5 bases, and 12 bases lay in between. CDR3 length: 13 residues. The germline V gene encodes CDR1 LGHDT and CDR2 YNNKEL (reference sequence). The CDR3 sequence is CASSKQGVETQYF. The DNA for the CDR3 is TGTGCCAGCAGCAAACAGGGCGTGGAGACCCAGTACTTC.

The chain recombines TRBV6-5 with TRBJ2-5, with a weak D call TRBD1 (6 bases). CDR1 is MNHEY, CDR2 SVGAGI, per germline. The germline V and J ends were trimmed by 8 bases and 5 bases, with 15 bases remaining between them. The CDR3 loop spans 13 amino acids. The chain's CDR3 is CASSSDRSETQYF. CDR3 DNA: TGTGCCAGCTCATCCGACAGGTCGGAGACCCAGTACTTC.

This clone showed up just once. The chain is built from TRBV14 and TRBJ1-1; the match to TRBD1 covers 10 bases. The length of the CDR3 is 15 residues. V gave up 3 bases and J gave up 3 bases; unmatched junction bases: 4. Germline V gene data show CDR1 as SGHDN and CDR2 as FVKESK. CDR3 region: CASSHMGTGDTEAFF. DNA of the CDR3: TGTGCCAGCAGCCATATGGGGACAGGGGACACTGAAGCTTTCTTT. The full variable domain, completed using reference TRBV14 and TRBJ1-1, is EAGVTQFPSHSVIEKGQTVTLRCDPISGHDNLYWYRRVMGKEIKFLLHFVKESKQDESGMPNNRFLAERTGGTYSTLKVQPAELEDSGVYFCASSHMGTGDTEAFFGQGTRLTVV.

The chain joins TRBV29-1 to TRBJ1-1; possible D gene TRBD1, 5 bases. The V gene's germline CDR1 is SQVTM and CDR2 ANQGSEA. V lost 6 bases and J 8 bases, leaving 7 bases between the germline ends. The CDR3 is 9 residues long. The CDR3 here is CSVDREAFF. The CDR3 region has the DNA TGCAGCGTCGACAGAGAAGCTTTCTTT.

This chain joins TRBV7-9 and TRBJ1-2; D is possibly TRBD1 (5 bases). The CDR3 loop spans 13 amino acids. The germline CDR1 and CDR2 sequences are SEHNR and FQNEAQ (reference sequence). The V end lost 6 bases, the J end lost 5 bases, and 13 bases lay between the germline ends. CDR3 sequence reads: CASSSREGYGYTF. The CDR3 coding sequence is TGTGCCAGCAGTTCTCGGGAGGGGTATGGCTACACCTTC. The full variable domain, its missing parts supplied by reference TRBV7-9 and TRBJ1-2, is DTGVSQNPRHKITKRGQNVTFRCDPISEHNRLYWYRQTLGQGPEFLTYFQNEAQLEKSRLLSDRFSAERPKGSFSTLEIQRTEQGDSAMYLCASSSREGYGYTFGSGTRLTVV.